This T cell receptor beta chain emerged from a study of blood T cell repertoires in COVID-19. About the study: Sources were T cells, B-cell-depleted T cells, or PBMCs; the material itself was cDNA or gDNA.

Germline assignment: CDR1 SNHLY and CDR2 FYNNEI. CDR3 length: 13 residues. The junction had 4 bases not matched to a gene; V was cut back by 9 bases and J by 0 bases. Some clones are missing from TCRdb's copy, which holds only in-frame ones; the method was immunoSEQ multiplex PCR. Among about 490,000 clones listed, 70% to 90% were seen once. Sample: peripheral blood. This sequence joins TRBV2 and TRBJ1-1; the match to TRBD1 covers 7 bases. The receptor was isolated from a human donor in a cohort sampled during active COVID-19. The chain's CDR3 is CARRQGLNTEAFF. In DNA form, the CDR3 reads TGTGCCAGAAGACAGGGTCTGAACACTGAAGCTTTCTTT. Full variable domain (missing parts from reference TRBV2 and TRBJ1-1): EPEVTQTPSHQVTQMGQEVILRCVPISNHLYFYWYRQILGQKVEFLVSFYNNEISEKSEIFDDQFSVERPDGSNFTLKIRSTKLEDSAMYFCARRQGLNTEAFFGQGTRLTVV.